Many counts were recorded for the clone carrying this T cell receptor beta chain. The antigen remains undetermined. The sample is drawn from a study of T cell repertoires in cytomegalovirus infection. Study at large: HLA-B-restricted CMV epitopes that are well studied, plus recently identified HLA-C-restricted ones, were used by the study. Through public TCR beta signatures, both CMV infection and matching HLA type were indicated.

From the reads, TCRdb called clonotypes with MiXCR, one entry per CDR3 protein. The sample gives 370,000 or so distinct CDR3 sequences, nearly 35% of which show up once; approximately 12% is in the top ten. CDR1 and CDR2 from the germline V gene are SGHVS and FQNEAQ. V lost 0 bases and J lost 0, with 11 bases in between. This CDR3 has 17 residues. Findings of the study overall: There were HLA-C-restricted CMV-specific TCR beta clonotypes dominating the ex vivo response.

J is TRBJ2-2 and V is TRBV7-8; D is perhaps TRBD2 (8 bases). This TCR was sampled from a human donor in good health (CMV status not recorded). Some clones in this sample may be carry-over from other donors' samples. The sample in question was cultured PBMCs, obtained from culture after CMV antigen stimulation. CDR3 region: CASSLASGTANTGELFF. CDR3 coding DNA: TGTGCCAGCAGCTTAGCTAGCGGGACAGCGAACACCGGGGAGCTGTTTTTT.